This T cell receptor (beta chain) came from a study of T cell responses to AZD1222 COVID-19 vaccine. Study-level points and caveats: Among AZD1222 vaccinees, only 5 to 7 were seropositive at baseline. Possibly, clonal diversity was underestimated; donors were largely white British and included more females.

V gave up 0 bases and J gave up 0 bases; unmatched junction bases: 9. CDR1 is LGHNA and CDR2 is YNFKEQ in the germline V gene. This CDR3 contains 19 residues. The table came from immunoSEQ multiplex PCR; TCRdb's copy has only in-frame clones and leaves some out. The profile shows roughly 150,000 clones, around 90% of them singletons. A remark on this clone: Antigen: not known.

The TCR was taken from an adult in good health. The sequences come from peripheral blood, collected on day 0 of AZD1222 vaccination. J is TRBJ1-4 and V is TRBV4-2, with 8 bases lining up with TRBD1. DNA for the CDR3: TGTGCCAGCAGCCAAGATCCCAGGGACAGGATCTCAACTAATGAAAAACTGTTTTTT. It is translated as CASSQDPRDRISTNEKLFF.